This entry features one T cell receptor beta chain sequence. As yet, its antigen is unknown. Clones were sequenced by immunoSEQ multiplex PCR, and TCRdb holds only the in-frame ones, with some missing. The sample consists of roughly 70,000 clones, under 85% of them appearing once. This sample stems from a study of vaccination effects on CD4 cells after COVID-19. General study findings and limits: Late post-vaccination samples showed marked contraction of infection- and vaccine-induced clones.

In the ViraFEST assay, antigen-specific CD4+ clonotypes were identified by expansion after peptide-pool stimulation. Cells that had been cultured for 10 days were the source of isolated CD4+ T cells. Confirmation by PCR established that the person had SARS-CoV-2 infection between March and December 2020. Researchers reported culturing over 1.5 million PBMC in each well, adding around 10 IU/ml IL-2 and roughly 10 ug/ml peptides. Sample: CD4+ T cells from PBMCs cultured with HIV peptides, taken before COVID-19 vaccination. As for subset: HIV-1 Nef peptide pool negative control/reference culture. The source is a human donor who had a prior SARS-CoV-2 infection.

CDR3 amino acids: CASSNYNGELFF. The CDR3 bases are TGTGCCAGCAGTAACTACAACGGGGAGCTGTTTTTT. This chain joins TRBV6-5 and TRBJ2-2; D gene unclear. The CDR3 is 12 residues long. Trimming took 5 bases from V and 7 from J, leaving 8 bases between them. The germline V gene has CDR1 MNHEY and CDR2 SVGAGI.